This T cell receptor (beta chain) comes out of a study of shared clonotypes between healthy human individuals. General study results and limits: Naive subsets typically showed greater estimated richness than memory subsets.

Some clones are missing from TCRdb's copy, which holds only in-frame ones; the method was immunoSEQ multiplex PCR. This sample carries about 2,200,000 clones, under 95% of them seen once, and the ten largest clones take 1.7%. Positive CCR7 selection of CD45RO-negative cells yielded the naive CD8 cells, and terminally differentiated effector memory CD45RA+ cells were excluded. In regard to this clone: Its specificity is not known.

The TCR originated in a man aged 18 to 35 in good health. Some clones in this sample may be carry-over from other donors' samples. The material sequenced was naive CD8+ T cells from PBMCs.

CDR3 amino acids: CASSEVWVTEAFF. The CDR3 DNA sequence: TGTGCCAGCAGTGAAGTTTGGGTCACTGAAGCTTTCTTT. The chain has TRBV6-1 and TRBJ1-1; D uncertain. The germline CDR1 and CDR2 sequences are MNHNS and SASEGT. CDR3 length: 13 residues. The V and J ends lost 1 base and 4 bases respectively, with 7 bases between them.